This T cell receptor beta chain was captured by sequencing in a study of blood T cells in healthy people across ages. This clonotype was recorded a few times. It was with a sample-barcoded 5' primer and a J-beta primer mix that a second PCR of roughly 6 to 12 cycles was run. TCRdb redid the calling of the 5' RACE reads with MiXCR, one entry per CDR3 protein. Altogether about 640,000 distinct CDR3 sequences are present, about 54% being singletons, with the ten largest covering over 35%. The V gene's germline CDR1 is LGHDT and CDR2 YNNKEL (reference sequence). Losses at the gene ends were 1 base for V and 5 bases for J; bases not matched to a gene: 8. The CDR3 runs 17 residues.

The TCR comes from a man between 60 and 70 years old in good health. The chain couples TRBV3-1 to TRBJ2-1; TRBD1 aligns across 10 bases. Sequencing used blood. The CDR3 DNA reads TGTGCCAGCAGCCAAGTCCGACAGGGGGCCGTCCACAATGAGCAGTTCTTC. Translation gives CASSQVRQGAVHNEQFF.